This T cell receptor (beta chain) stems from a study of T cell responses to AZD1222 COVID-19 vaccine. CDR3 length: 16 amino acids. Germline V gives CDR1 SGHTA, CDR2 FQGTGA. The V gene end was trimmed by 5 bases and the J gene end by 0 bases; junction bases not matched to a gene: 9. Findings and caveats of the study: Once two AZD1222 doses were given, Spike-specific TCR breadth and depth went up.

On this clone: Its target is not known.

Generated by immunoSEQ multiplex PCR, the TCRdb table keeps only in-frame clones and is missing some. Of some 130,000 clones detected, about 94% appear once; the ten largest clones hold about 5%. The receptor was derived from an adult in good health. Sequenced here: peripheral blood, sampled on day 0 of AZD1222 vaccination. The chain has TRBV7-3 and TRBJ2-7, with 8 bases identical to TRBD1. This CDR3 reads CASSLGAGGSSYEQYF. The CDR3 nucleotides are TGTGCCAGCAGCCTAGGGGCAGGGGGCAGCTCCTACGAGCAGTACTTC.